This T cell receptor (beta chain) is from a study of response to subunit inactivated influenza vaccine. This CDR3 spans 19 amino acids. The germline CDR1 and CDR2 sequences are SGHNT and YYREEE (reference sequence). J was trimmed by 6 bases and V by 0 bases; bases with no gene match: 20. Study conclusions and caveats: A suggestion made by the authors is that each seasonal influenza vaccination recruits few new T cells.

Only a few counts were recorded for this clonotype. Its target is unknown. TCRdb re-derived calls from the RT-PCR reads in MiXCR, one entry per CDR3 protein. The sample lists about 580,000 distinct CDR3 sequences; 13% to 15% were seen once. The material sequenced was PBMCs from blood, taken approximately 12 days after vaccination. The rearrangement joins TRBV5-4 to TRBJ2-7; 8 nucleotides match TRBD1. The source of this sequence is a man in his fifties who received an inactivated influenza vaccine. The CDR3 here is CASSLAKGFLADRAGEQYF. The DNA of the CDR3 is TGTGCCAGCAGCTTGGCAAAGGGGTTCCTCGCGGACAGGGCTGGCGAGCAGTACTTC.